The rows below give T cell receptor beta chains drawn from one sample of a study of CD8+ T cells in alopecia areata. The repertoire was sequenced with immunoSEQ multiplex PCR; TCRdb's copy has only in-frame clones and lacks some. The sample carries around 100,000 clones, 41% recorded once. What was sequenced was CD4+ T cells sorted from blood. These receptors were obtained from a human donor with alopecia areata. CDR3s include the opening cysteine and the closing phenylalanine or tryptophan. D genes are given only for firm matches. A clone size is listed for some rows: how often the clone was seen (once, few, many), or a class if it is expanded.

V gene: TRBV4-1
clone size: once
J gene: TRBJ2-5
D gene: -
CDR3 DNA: TGCGCCAGCAGCCAAGTTTCGGGATTAGAGACCCAGTACTTC
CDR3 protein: CASSQVSGLETQYF

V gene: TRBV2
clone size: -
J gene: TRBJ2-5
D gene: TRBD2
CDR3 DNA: TGTGCCAGCAGTGGTTTGGCGGGAGGTTTGGAGACCCAGTACTTC
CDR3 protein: CASSGLAGGLETQYF

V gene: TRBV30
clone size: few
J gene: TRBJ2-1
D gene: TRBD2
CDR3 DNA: TGTGCCTGGAGTTTTAGCGGGAGAGACTACAATGAGCAGTTCTTC
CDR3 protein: CAWSFSGRDYNEQFF

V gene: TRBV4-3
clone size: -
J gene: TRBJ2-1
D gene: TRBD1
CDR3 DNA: TGCGCCAGCAGCCAGGCAGACAGGGCCTACAATGAGCAGTTCTTC
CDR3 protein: CASSQADRAYNEQFF

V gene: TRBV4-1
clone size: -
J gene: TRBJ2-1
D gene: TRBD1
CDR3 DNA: TGCGCCAGCAGCCAAGATACAGGGGGCTGGTACAATGAGCAGTTCTTC
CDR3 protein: CASSQDTGGWYNEQFF

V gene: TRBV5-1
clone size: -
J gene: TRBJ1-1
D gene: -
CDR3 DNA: TGCGCCAGCAGCTTGGACTCTGGGAACACTGAAGCTTTCTTT
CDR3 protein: CASSLDSGNTEAFF

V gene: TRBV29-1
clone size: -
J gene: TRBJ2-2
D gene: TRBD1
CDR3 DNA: TGCAGCGGGGGAACAGGGGGCTCGAACACCGGGGAGCTGTTTTTT
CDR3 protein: CSGGTGGSNTGELFF

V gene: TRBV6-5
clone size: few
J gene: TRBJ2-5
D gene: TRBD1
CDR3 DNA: TGTGCCAGCAGTACGGACAGGTTGTACCAAGAGACCCAGTACTTC
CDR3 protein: CASSTDRLYQETQYF

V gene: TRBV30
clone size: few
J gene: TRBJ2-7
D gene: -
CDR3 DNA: TGTGCCTGGAGTGGCGCAACGGACTGGCAGTACTTC
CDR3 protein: CAWSGATDWQYF

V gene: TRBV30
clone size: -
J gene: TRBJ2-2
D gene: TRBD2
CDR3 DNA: TGTGCCTGGAGTATGTTAGCGGGGGTTAACACCGGGGAGCTGTTTTTT
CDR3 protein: CAWSMLAGVNTGELFF

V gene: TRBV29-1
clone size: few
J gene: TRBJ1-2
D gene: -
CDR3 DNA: TGCAGTGGGGGGAGCAGTAACTATGGCTACACCTTC
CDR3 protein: CSGGSSNYGYTF

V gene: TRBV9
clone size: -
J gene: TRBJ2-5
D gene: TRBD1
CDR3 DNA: TGTGCCAGCAGCGCGAATACAGGGGCTCAAGAGACCCAGTACTTC
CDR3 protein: CASSANTGAQETQYF

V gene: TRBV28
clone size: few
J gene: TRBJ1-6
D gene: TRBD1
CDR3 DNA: TGTGCCAGCAGTCGTCGACAGGGAGGGGTTTCACCCCTCCACTTT
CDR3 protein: CASSRRQGGVSPLHF

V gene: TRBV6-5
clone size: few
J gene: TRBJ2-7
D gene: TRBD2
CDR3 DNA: TGTGCCAGCAGTTTACTAGCGAGGAGCTCCTACGAGCAGTACTTC
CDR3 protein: CASSLLARSSYEQYF

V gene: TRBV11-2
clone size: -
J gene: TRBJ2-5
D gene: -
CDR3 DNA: TGTGCCAGCAGCTTAACGGTACAGCGAGGAGAGACCCAGTACTTC
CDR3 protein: CASSLTVQRGETQYF

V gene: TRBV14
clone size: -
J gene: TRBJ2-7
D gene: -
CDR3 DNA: TGTGCCAGCAGCCAGACCTACGAGCAGTACTTC
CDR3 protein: CASSQTYEQYF

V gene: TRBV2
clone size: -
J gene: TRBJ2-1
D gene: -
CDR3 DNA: TGTGCCAGCAGTGTCGTAGGGAGCTCCTACAATGAGCAGTTCTTC
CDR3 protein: CASSVVGSSYNEQFF

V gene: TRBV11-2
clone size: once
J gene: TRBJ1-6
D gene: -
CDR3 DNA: TGTGCCAGCAGCTTAAGGGACGGGGGCTTTCACTTT
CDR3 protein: CASSLRDGGFHF

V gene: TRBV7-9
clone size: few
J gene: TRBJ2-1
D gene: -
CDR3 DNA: TGTGCCAGCAGCCTAGGCGGTTTAGCGAATGAGCAGTTCTTC
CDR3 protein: CASSLGGLANEQFF

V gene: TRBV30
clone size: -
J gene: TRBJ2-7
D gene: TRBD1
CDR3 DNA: TGTGCCTGGAGACGCCCGGGGACAGGCTACGAGCAGTACTTC
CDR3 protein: CAWRRPGTGYEQYF

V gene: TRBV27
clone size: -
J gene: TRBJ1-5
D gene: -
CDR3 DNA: TGTGCCAGCAGTTTCGCGATTCATCAGCCCCAGCATTTT
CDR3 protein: CASSFAIHQPQHF

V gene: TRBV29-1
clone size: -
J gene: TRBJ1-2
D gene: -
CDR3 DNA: TGCAGCGTTGTTTGGGGGGGCGGCTACACCTTC
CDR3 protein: CSVVWGGGYTF

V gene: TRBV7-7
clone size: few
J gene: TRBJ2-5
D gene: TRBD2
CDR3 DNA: TGTGCCAGCAGCCAGGGACTAGCGGGAGCGGAGACCCAGTACTTC
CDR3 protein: CASSQGLAGAETQYF

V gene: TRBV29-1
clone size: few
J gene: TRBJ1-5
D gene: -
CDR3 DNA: TGCAGCGTGGGAGGTAGGAGCAATCAGCCCCAGCATTTT
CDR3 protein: CSVGGRSNQPQHF

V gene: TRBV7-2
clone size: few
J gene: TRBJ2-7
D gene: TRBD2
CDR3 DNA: TGTGCCAGCAGAGCGGGCGGGAGACCAGGGGAGCAGTACTTC
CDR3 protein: CASRAGGRPGEQYF

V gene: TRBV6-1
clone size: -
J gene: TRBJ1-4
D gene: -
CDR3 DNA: TGTGCCAGCAGTGGGGACCGGAATGAAAAACTGTTTTTT
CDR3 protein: CASSGDRNEKLFF

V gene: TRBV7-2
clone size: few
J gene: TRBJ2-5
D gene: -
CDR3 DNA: TGTGCCAGCAGCTTAGGGGGCTCCCAGACCCAGTACTTC
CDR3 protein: CASSLGGSQTQYF

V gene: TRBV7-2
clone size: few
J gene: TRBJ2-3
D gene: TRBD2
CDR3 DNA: TGTGCCAGCAGCTTAGCGGCGGGGGGCACAGATACGCAGTATTTT
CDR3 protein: CASSLAAGGTDTQYF

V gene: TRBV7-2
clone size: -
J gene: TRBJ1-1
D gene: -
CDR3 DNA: TGTGCCAGCAGCTTTTCGAACACTGAAGCTTTCTTT
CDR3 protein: CASSFSNTEAFF

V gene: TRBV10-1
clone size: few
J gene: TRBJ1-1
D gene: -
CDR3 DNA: TGCGCCAGTAAACAAGCGCCGGACACTGAAGCTTTCTTT
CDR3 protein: CASKQAPDTEAFF

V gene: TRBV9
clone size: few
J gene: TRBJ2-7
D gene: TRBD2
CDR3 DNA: TGTGCCAGCTGCCAGCGGGGGACCCCCTACGAGCAGTACTTC
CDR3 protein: CASCQRGTPYEQYF

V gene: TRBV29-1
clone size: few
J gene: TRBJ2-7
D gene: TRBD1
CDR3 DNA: TGCAGCGTCGCGACAGGGAGCACCTCCTACGAGCAGTACTTC
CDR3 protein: CSVATGSTSYEQYF

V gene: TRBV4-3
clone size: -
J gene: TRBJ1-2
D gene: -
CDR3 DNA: TGCGCCAGCAGCCAAGAAACCCACAGGGTTCACTATGGCTACACCTTC
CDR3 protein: CASSQETHRVHYGYTF

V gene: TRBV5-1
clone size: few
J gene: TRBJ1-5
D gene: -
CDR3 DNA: TGCGCCAGCAGCTTGCGGCCGGGATATAGCAATCAGCCCCAGCATTTT
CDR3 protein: CASSLRPGYSNQPQHF

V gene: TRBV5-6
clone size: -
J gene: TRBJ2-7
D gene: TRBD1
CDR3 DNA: TGTGCCAGCAGTCAAGGACAGGCGCGGCAGTACTTC
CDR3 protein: CASSQGQARQYF

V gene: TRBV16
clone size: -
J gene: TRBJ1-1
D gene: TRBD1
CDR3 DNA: TGTGCCAGCAGCCCTAGGACAGGATGGACTGAAGCTTTCTTT
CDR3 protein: CASSPRTGWTEAFF

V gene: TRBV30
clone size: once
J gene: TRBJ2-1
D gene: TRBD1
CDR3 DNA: TGTGCCCGGCAGGGGGTATATTTGAATGAGCAGTTCTTC
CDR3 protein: CARQGVYLNEQFF

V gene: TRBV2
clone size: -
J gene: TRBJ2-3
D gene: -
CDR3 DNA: TGTGCCAGCAGTGTCAGGGAGGCAGATACGCAGTATTTT
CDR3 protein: CASSVREADTQYF

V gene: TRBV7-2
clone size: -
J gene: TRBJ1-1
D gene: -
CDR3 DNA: TGTGCCAGCAGCTTCATGACGGAGACTGAAGCTTTCTTT
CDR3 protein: CASSFMTETEAFF

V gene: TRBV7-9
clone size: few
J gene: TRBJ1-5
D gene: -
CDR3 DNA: TGTGCCAGCAGCCTCGGTCTGAATCAGCCCCAGCATTTT
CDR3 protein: CASSLGLNQPQHF

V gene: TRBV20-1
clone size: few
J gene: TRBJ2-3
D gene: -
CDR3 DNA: TGCAGTGCTAGAGATTATACGCAGTATTTT
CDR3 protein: CSARDYTQYF

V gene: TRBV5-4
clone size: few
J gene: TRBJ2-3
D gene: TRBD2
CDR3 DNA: TGTGCCAGCAGCTTGGTCGGGACTAGCGGGGGGGATACGCAGTATTTT
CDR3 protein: CASSLVGTSGGDTQYF

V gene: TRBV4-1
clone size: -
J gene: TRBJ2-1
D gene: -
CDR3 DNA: TGCGCCAGCAGCCAAGGGGCTAGCGGAGGGGGGAATGAGCAGTTCTTC
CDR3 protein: CASSQGASGGGNEQFF

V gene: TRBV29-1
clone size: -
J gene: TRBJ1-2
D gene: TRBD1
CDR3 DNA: TGCAGCTCCGGGACAGGGGCTAACTATGGCTACACCTTC
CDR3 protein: CSSGTGANYGYTF

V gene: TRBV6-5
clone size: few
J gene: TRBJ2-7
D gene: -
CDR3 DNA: TGTGCCAGCAGTCCCTATGCAGGTCCGTCCTACGAGCAGTACTTC
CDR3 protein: CASSPYAGPSYEQYF

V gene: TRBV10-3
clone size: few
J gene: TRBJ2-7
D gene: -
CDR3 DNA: TGTGCCATCAGTGGGGGGACAATGGGGTCCTACGAGCAGTACTTC
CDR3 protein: CAISGGTMGSYEQYF

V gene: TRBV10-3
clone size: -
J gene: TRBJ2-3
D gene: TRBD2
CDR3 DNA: TGTGCCATCAGTGATTTGACTAGCGGGAGTGCAGATACGCAGTATTTT
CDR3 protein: CAISDLTSGSADTQYF

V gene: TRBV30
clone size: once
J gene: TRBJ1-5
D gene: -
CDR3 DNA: TGTGCCTTCTCGTTCGGGGGTCAGCCCCAGCATTTT
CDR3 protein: CAFSFGGQPQHF